Listed below are T cell receptor beta chains from one sample, sequenced in a study of blood T cell repertoires in COVID-19. Sequencing was performed with immunoSEQ multiplex PCR; in TCRdb, only in-frame clones are kept and a portion is missing. The repertoire includes 400,000 to 500,000 clones, around nine tenths of them detected once, and about 1.5% sits in the top ten. What was sequenced was PBMCs or T cells enriched from blood (not recorded which). These receptors all stem from a woman under 30 who had been exposed to COVID-19. The CDR3 runs from the conserved cysteine through the conserved F or W. D genes are given only for firm matches. Part of the rows lack a size; the others show once, few, many or a class for expanded clones.

d_call clone_size j_call v_call cdr3_aa cdr3_nt
TRBD1 few TRBJ1-2 TRBV28 CASSLGTGGRGYTF TGTGCCAGCAGTCTTGGGACAGGGGGCCGTGGCTACACCTTC
NA NA TRBJ1-2 TRBV5-1 CASSLGSGFNYGYTF TGCGCCAGCAGCTTGGGTTCGGGGTTCAACTATGGCTACACCTTC
NA NA TRBJ2-1 TRBV7-3 CASSLTGGNNEQFF TGTGCCAGCAGCTTGACGGGGGGCAACAATGAGCAGTTCTTC
NA NA TRBJ1-3 TRBV9 CASKGTGNTIYF TGTGCCAGCAAGGGGACTGGAAACACCATATATTTT
NA NA TRBJ2-3 TRBV7-8 CASSFATGGQLAERTDTQYF TGTGCCAGCAGCTTCGCGACAGGGGGGCAACTAGCGGAACGCACAGATACGCAGTATTTT
NA few TRBJ1-1 TRBV30 CASTRWGVNTEAFF TGTGCTTCAACCAGGTGGGGGGTTAACACTGAAGCTTTCTTT
NA NA TRBJ1-2 TRBV28 CASSLRGYGYTF TGTGCCAGCTCCCTAAGGGGTTATGGCTACACCTTC
NA NA TRBJ2-5 TRBV4-3 CASSQETTVLGTQYF TGCGCCAGCAGCCAAGAGACGACAGTCCTAGGGACCCAGTACTTC
NA once TRBJ2-1 TRBV28 CASSFRHSDEQFF TGTGCCAGCAGTTTTAGACACTCTGATGAGCAGTTCTTC
NA NA TRBJ1-4 TRBV5-6 CASSNRATNEKLFF TGTGCCAGCAGCAACAGGGCGACTAATGAAAAACTGTTTTTT
TRBD1 NA TRBJ2-1 TRBV2 CASRRRQGHEQFF TGTGCCAGCAGGAGGAGACAGGGGCATGAGCAGTTCTTC
TRBD2 NA TRBJ2-3 TRBV5-1 CASSGHPGLAGSEATDTQYF TGCGCCAGCAGCGGGCACCCGGGACTAGCGGGAAGTGAGGCCACAGATACGCAGTATTTT
NA NA TRBJ2-7 TRBV7-2 CASSLAIGVKSYEQYF TGTGCCAGCAGCTTAGCGATAGGGGTGAAAAGCTACGAGCAGTACTTC
NA NA TRBJ1-2 TRBV7-2 CASSSQVYGYTF TGTGCCAGCAGCTCACAGGTCTATGGCTACACCTTC
NA NA TRBJ1-2 TRBV19 CASSIGTGSPNYGYTF TGTGCCAGTAGTATAGGTACAGGGAGTCCTAACTATGGCTACACCTTC
NA NA TRBJ2-1 TRBV7-8 CASSLASSPYNEQFF TGTGCCAGCAGCTTAGCGTCTAGCCCCTACAATGAGCAGTTCTTC
TRBD2 many TRBJ2-3 TRBV4-1 CASSQLGGGGTDTQYF TGCGCCAGCAGCCAACTTGGTGGCGGGGGAACAGATACGCAGTATTTT
TRBD1 NA TRBJ2-7 TRBV9 CASSVGGQATYEQYF TGTGCCAGCAGCGTAGGGGGACAGGCTACCTACGAGCAGTACTTC
NA NA TRBJ2-7 TRBV21-1 CASSKALSETYEQYF TGTGCCAGCAGCAAAGCGCTCTCAGAAACCTACGAGCAGTACTTC
NA NA TRBJ2-4 TRBV3-1/TRBV3-2 CASSQQGPLAKNIQYF TGTGCCAGCAGCCAACAGGGTCCCCTAGCCAAAAACATTCAGTACTTC
TRBD1 NA TRBJ2-5 TRBV4-1 CASSPRAGGSETQYF TGCGCCAGCAGCCCCAGGGCAGGGGGCTCGGAGACCCAGTACTTC
TRBD2 NA TRBJ2-7 TRBV18 CASSPRTSGTVGEQYF TGTGCCAGCTCACCACGGACTAGCGGGACTGTGGGCGAGCAGTACTTC
NA few TRBJ1-3 TRBV15 CATSREAAGNTIYF TGTGCCACCAGCAGAGAGGCCGCTGGAAACACCATATATTTT
TRBD2 NA TRBJ2-3 TRBV7-6 CASIAGTSSTDTQYF TGTGCCAGCATAGCCGGGACTAGCAGCACAGATACGCAGTATTTT
NA NA TRBJ1-5 TRBV19 CASRKEGLSQPQHF TGTGCCAGTAGGAAGGAGGGTTTAAGTCAGCCCCAGCATTTT
TRBD2 NA TRBJ2-3 TRBV27 CASRPAGGPPDTQYF TGTGCCAGCAGACCAGCGGGGGGGCCGCCAGATACGCAGTATTTT
NA NA TRBJ2-7 TRBV11-2 CASSLDLSTSYEQYF TGTGCCAGCAGCTTAGATCTTTCGACATCCTACGAGCAGTACTTC
NA few TRBJ2-7 TRBV2 CASSELGVGEQYF TGTGCCAGCAGCGAACTAGGGGTTGGCGAGCAGTACTTC
NA NA TRBJ1-6 TRBV11-2 CASSLEASHNSPLHF TGTGCCAGCAGCTTAGAAGCCTCCCATAATTCACCCCTCCACTTT
TRBD2 NA TRBJ2-1 TRBV19 CASSASGNSYNEQFF TGTGCCAGTAGTGCGAGCGGGAACTCCTACAATGAGCAGTTCTTC
NA NA TRBJ2-7 TRBV27 CASSWGQDYEQYF TGTGCCAGCAGTTGGGGACAAGACTACGAGCAGTACTTC
TRBD2 NA TRBJ2-1 TRBV2 CARGAGGYNEQFF TGTGCCAGGGGGGCGGGAGGATACAATGAGCAGTTCTTC
TRBD2 NA TRBJ2-2 TRBV7-2 CASSPGLAGGRSGELFF TGTGCCAGCAGCCCCGGACTAGCGGGGGGGCGGTCCGGGGAGCTGTTTTTT
TRBD2 NA TRBJ2-5 TRBV7-7 CASSQTGTSGFQETQYF TGTGCCAGCAGCCAAACCGGGACTAGCGGGTTCCAAGAGACCCAGTACTTC
NA NA TRBJ1-4 TRBV11-2 CASSLLTATNEKLFF TGTGCCAGCAGCTTACTGACAGCAACTAATGAAAAACTGTTTTTT
NA NA TRBJ1-2 TRBV6-5 CASSYGGINYGYTF TGTGCCAGCAGTTATGGGGGGATTAACTATGGCTACACCTTC
NA NA TRBJ1-2 TRBV2 CASSRQNYGYTF TGTGCCAGCAGCCGACAGAACTATGGCTACACCTTC